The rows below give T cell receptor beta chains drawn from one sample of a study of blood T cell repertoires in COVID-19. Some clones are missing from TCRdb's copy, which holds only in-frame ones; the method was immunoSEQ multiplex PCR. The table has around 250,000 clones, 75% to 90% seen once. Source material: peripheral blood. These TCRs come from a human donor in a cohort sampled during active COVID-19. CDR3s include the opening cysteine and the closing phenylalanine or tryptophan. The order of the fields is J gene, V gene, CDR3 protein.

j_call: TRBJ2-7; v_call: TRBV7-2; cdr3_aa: CASQGTTYEQYF
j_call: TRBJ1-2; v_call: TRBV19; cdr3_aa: CASSGPGQVIVYGYTF
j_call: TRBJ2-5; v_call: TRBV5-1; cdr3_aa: CASSLAGQGVETQYF
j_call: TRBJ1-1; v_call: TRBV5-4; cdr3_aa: CASSSSLGSGTEAFF
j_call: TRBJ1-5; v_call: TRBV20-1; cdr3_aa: CSAREGQPQHF
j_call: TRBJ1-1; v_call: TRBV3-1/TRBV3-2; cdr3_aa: CASSQGGRGAFF
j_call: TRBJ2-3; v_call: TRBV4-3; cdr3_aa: CASSQGTVNTDTQYF
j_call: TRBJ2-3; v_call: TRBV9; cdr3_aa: CASSVVPGGADTQYF
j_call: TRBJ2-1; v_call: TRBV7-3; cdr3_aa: CASSKRSGAQRNEQFF
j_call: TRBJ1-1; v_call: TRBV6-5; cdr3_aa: CASSYQTANTEAFF
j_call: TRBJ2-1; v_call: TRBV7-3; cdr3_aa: CASSFGGRSPSSYNEQFF
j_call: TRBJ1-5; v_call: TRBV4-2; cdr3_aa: CASSLISEQPNQPQHF
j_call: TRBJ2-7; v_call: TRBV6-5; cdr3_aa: CASSYTGYPVYF
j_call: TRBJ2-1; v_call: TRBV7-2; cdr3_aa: CASSKTSGGAYEQFF
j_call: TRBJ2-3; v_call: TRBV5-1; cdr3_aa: CASRLAAEDTQYF
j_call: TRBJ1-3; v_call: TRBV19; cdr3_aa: CASSNGQAGNTIYF
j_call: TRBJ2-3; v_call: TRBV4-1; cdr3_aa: CASSQEGHTDTQYF
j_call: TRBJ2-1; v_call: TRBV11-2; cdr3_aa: CASSAVNRGNEQFF
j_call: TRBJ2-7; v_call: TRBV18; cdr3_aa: CASSPLGQAYEQYF
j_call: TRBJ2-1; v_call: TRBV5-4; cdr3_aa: CASRLGHRNEQFF
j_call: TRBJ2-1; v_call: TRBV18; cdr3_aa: CASSPDRLAGYPYNEQFF
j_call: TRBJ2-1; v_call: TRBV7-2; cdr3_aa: CASSLAGTAQYNEQFF
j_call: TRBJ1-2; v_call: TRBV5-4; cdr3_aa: CASSLEGAGMEANYGYTF
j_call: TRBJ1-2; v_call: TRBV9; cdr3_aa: CASSPPPGTGNNYGYTF
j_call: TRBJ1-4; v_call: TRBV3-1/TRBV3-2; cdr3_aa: CASSQGAGTGAEKLFF
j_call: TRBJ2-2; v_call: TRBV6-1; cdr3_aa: CASSGPAGGYTGELFF
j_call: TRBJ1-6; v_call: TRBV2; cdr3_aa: CASSVDTRQDTLHF
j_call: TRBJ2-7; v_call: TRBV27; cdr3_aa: CASSFKKSYEQYF
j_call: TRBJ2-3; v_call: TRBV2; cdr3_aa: CAAQGATDTQYF
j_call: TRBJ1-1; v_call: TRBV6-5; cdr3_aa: CASTPFGQTSTEAFF
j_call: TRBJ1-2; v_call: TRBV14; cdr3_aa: CASSPAAYGYTF
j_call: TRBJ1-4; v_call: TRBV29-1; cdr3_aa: CSVGQGANNEKLFF
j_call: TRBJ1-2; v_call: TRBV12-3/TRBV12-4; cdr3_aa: CASGGAHGYTF
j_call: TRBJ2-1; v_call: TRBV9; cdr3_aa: CASSASGTSSYNEQFF
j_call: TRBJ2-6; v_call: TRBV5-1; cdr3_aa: CASSFPGSSGANVLTF
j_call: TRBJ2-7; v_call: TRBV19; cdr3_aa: CASSIDPGSDEQYF
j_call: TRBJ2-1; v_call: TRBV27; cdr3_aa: CASSLGTSGRGEQFF
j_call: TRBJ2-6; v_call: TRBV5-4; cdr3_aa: CASSLASSGANVLTF
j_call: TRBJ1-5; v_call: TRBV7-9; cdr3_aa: CASSFVNQPQHF
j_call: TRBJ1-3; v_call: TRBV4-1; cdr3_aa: CASSPSPQGPNTIYF
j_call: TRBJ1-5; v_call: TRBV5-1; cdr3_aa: CASSLGDRDSNQPQHF
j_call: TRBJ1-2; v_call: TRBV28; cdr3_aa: CASSLWGPGGNDYGYTF
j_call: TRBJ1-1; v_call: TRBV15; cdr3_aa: CATSRDRWGDTEAFF
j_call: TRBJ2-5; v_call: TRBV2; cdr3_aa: CASRTPSETQYF
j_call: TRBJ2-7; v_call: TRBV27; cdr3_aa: CASSLSRTGVYEQYF
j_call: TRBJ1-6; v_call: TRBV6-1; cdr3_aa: CASSEATSSPLHF
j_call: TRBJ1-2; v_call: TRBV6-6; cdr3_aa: CASSRGTGGRGYTF
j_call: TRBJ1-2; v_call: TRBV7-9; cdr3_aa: CASSPDIYGYTF
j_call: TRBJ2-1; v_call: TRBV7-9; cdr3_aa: CASSRDRPYEQFF